These 21 T cell receptor beta chains originate from one sample sequenced in a study of T cells after yellow fever vaccination. TCRdb fed the 5' RACE reads into MiXCR, producing one record per CDR3 protein. Altogether 95,000 to 150,000 distinct CDR3 sequences are present, roughly 8.2% being singletons, with the ten largest covering approximately 39%. Sequenced material: CD8+ T cells sorted from PBMCs, taken on the day of the yellow fever booster vaccination. The receptors come from a man younger than 30 who received the YFV17D yellow fever vaccine.

The chain carries TRBV5-4 and TRBJ1-5; the D is unclear. There are 15 residues in the CDR3. The germline V gene encodes CDR1 SGHNT and CDR2 YYREEE (reference sequence). V shed 1 base and J shed 9 bases, with 17 bases lying between them. The CDR3 DNA sequence: TGTGCCAGCAGCTTGTTCCCCGGGCGAGTGGGGCCCCAGCATTTT. This encodes CASSLFPGRVGPQHF. Full variable domain (rest looked up from reference TRBV5-4 and TRBJ1-5): ETGVTQSPTHLIKTRGQQVTLRCSSQSGHNTVSWYQQALGQGPQFIFQYYREEENGRGNFPPRFSGLQFPNYSSELNVNALELDDSALYLCASSLFPGRVGPQHFGDGTRLSIL.

This clonotype was observed a few times. CDR3 sequence reads: CASSQSWGGTEAFF. CDR3 nucleotides: TGCGCCAGCAGCCAATCCTGGGGTGGCACTGAAGCTTTCTTT. The genes are TRBV4-1 and TRBJ1-1; D gene uncertain. Germline CDR1 MGHRA, CDR2 YSYEKL. The ends were cut back, 2 bases at V and 4 bases at J, with 11 bases in the middle. This CDR3 has 14 amino acids.

This chain links TRBV12-5 with TRBJ2-3, with D uncertain. The CDR3 has 19 residues. The V gene's germline CDR1 is LGHNT and CDR2 FRNRAP. Trimming removed 0 bases from V and 0 bases from J, with 19 bases in between. CDR3 nucleotides: TGTGCTAGTGGTTTGGTACACTCTTGGCGGCCCACAAGCACAGATACGCAGTATTTT. The encoded protein is CASGLVHSWRPTSTDTQYF. The full variable domain, rest sourced from reference TRBV12-5 and TRBJ2-3, is DARVTQTPRHKVTEMGQEVTMRCQPILGHNTVFWYRQTMMQGLELLAYFRNRAPLDDSGMPKDRFSAEMPDATLATLKIQPSEPRDSAVYFCASGLVHSWRPTSTDTQYFGPGTRLTVL.

The rearrangement links TRBV12-3 or TRBV12-4 to TRBJ2-5, with 7 bases aligning to TRBD1. The length of the CDR3 is 13 residues. V lost 9 bases and J lost 1; bases outside the gene matches: 5. The CDR3, as DNA: TGTGCCAGTATGGGGGACAGCCAAGAGACCCAGTACTTC. Translated: CASMGDSQETQYF.

The CDR3 bases are TGTGCCAGCAGTGAAGGATTGTGGGGGGGCACAGATACGCAGTATTTT. As protein: CASSEGLWGGTDTQYF. V is TRBV6-1 and J is TRBJ2-3, with D possibly TRBD2 on 6 matching bases. Trimming stripped 1 base from V and 1 base from J, with 12 bases between. The germline CDR1 and CDR2 sequences are MNHNS and SASEGT. This CDR3 contains 16 residues.

The chain is built from TRBV4-1 and TRBJ2-7; D unclear. Germline-derived CDR1 and CDR2 are MGHRA and YSYEKL. The V and J ends lost 0 bases and 0 bases respectively, with 21 bases between them. This CDR3 contains 19 residues. CDR3 residues: CASSQDHNRVRSSSYEQYF. The CDR3 nucleotides are TGCGCCAGCAGCCAAGATCACAACCGGGTAAGGTCCAGCTCCTACGAGCAGTACTTC.

This clonotype has more than one count but fewer than ten. V and J are TRBV5-1 and TRBJ2-7; perhaps TRBD1 as D (6 bases). V lost 0 bases and J 2 bases, leaving 6 bases between the germline ends. The CDR3 totals 13 residues. Germline V CDR1 and CDR2: SGHRS, YFSETQ. The CDR3 sequence: CASSLGDTYEQYF. The CDR3 coding sequence is TGCGCCAGCAGCTTGGGGGACACCTACGAGCAGTACTTC.

The sample holds a few counts of this clonotype. The chain links TRBV6-2 or TRBV6-3 to TRBJ2-3; no clear D gene. The CDR3 covers 12 residues. Germline V lookup: CDR1 MNHEY, CDR2 SVGEGT. Trimming shortened V by 6 bases and J by 6 bases, and 10 bases separated the two germline ends. The CDR3 protein is CASSQLVDTQYF. In DNA form, the CDR3 reads TGTGCCAGCAGCCAGCTGGTTGATACGCAGTATTTT.

The gene calls are TRBV30 and TRBJ2-7; D call uncertain. CDR3 length: 12 amino acids. The V end lost 2 bases, the J end lost 3 bases, and 8 bases lay between the germline ends. The germline V gene encodes CDR1 GTSNPN and CDR2 SVGIG (reference sequence). The CDR3 loop reads CAWSPMNYEQYF. The CDR3 bases are TGTGCCTGGAGTCCAATGAACTACGAGCAGTACTTC. Looking up the rest from reference TRBV30 and TRBJ2-7 gives the full variable domain: SQTIHQWPATLVQPVGSPLSLECTVEGTSNPNLYWYRQAAGRGLQLLFYSVGIGQISSEVPQNLSASRPQDRQFILSSKKLLLSDSGFYLCAWSPMNYEQYFGPGTRLTVT.

The rearrangement joins TRBV7-9 to TRBJ2-1; D might be TRBD1 or TRBD2, each matching 5 bases. Trimming took off 6 bases at V and 9 bases at J, with 15 bases between the two ends. CDR1 is SEHNR, CDR2 FQNEAQ, per germline (reference sequence). This CDR3 has 13 residues. CDR3 in amino acids: CASRQSSGPEQFF. In DNA form, the CDR3 reads TGTGCCAGCAGACAATCGTCGGGGCCTGAGCAGTTCTTC.

The rearrangement joins TRBV4-1 to TRBJ2-5, with 9 bases fitting TRBD2. The CDR3 totals 15 residues. Germline trimming cut 4 bases from V and 5 bases from J; bases unmatched to any gene: 8. Per germline, CDR1 MGHRA and CDR2 YSYEKL. As DNA, the CDR3 is TGCGCCAGCAGCCCGACTAGCGGCGTAGGTGAGACCCAGTACTTC. It codes for CASSPTSGVGETQYF.

This clonotype was picked up one time. The chain has TRBV6-2 or TRBV6-3 and TRBJ1-1; 8 bases map to TRBD1. This CDR3 contains 16 residues. Germline V gene lookup returns CDR1 MNHEY and CDR2 SVGEGT. V lost 2 bases to trimming and J lost 5 bases; unmatched junction nucleotides: 10. The CDR3 region is CASSYARGPDNTEAFF. The CDR3 region has the DNA TGTGCCAGCAGTTACGCCAGGGGGCCTGATAATACTGAAGCTTTCTTT.

This clonotype was seen a few times. The chain combines TRBV6-2 or TRBV6-3 with TRBJ2-1; D call uncertain. Germline loops: CDR1 MNHEY, CDR2 SVGEGT. The CDR3 totals 15 residues. V was cut by 5 bases and J by 4 bases, with 15 bases left in between. The CDR3 DNA follows: TGTGCCAGCAGTACCCGGCCAGGACGATACAATGAGCAGTTCTTC. Its protein is CASSTRPGRYNEQFF.

This clonotype was seen repeatedly, ten times or more. V and J are TRBV25-1 and TRBJ2-7; a weak D match, TRBD2 (6 bases). This CDR3 has 14 amino acids. Trimming removed 4 bases at V and 0 bases at J, with 10 bases between. The germline CDR1 and CDR2 sequences are MGHDK and SYGVNS. The chain's CDR3 is CASSVGGSSYEQYF. The CDR3 nucleotides are TGTGCCAGCAGTGTAGGAGGGAGCTCCTACGAGCAGTACTTC.

This chain uses TRBV7-2 with TRBJ1-2; TRBD1 matches at 11 bases. The CDR3 extends over 17 amino acids. CDR1 and CDR2 (germline): SGHTA, FQGNSA. V was pared by 1 base and J by 4 bases, with 8 bases of the junction left unmatched. The CDR3 is CASSLGTGTGGAYGYTF. In DNA, the CDR3 is TGTGCCAGCAGCTTAGGTACCGGGACAGGGGGTGCCTATGGCTACACCTTC.

This clonotype was found many times. The gene calls are TRBV27 and TRBJ2-3; D not resolved. The CDR3 spans 12 residues. CDR1 is MNHEY and CDR2 is SMNVEV in the germline V gene (reference sequence). Between the trimmed V and J ends, which lost 2 bases and 4 bases, there was a span of 4 bases. In DNA, the CDR3 is TGTGCCAGCAGTTTAGGTCCAGATACGCAGTATTTT. Translating it yields CASSLGPDTQYF.

This clonotype has just a few counts. The rearrangement uses TRBV19 and TRBJ2-6; no clear D gene. CDR1 LNHDA and CDR2 SQIVND come from the germline V gene (reference sequence). V gave up 7 bases and J gave up 0 bases, with 7 bases separating them. The CDR3 totals 14 residues. CDR3 amino acids: CASNQFSGANVLTF. In nucleotides, the CDR3 is TGTGCCAGTAATCAATTCTCTGGGGCCAACGTCCTGACTTTC.

A few counts support this clonotype. The chain combines TRBV27 with TRBJ2-3, with TRBD2 matching 16 bases. V trimming: 1 base; J trimming: 1 base; junction bases outside the gene matches: 8. Germline V lookup: CDR1 MNHEY, CDR2 SMNVEV (reference sequence). The CDR3 is made up of 20 amino acids. The CDR3 reads CASSLLVPGLAGGGTDTQYF. CDR3 bases: TGTGCCAGCAGTTTATTGGTACCGGGACTAGCGGGGGGGGGCACAGATACGCAGTATTTT.

This clonotype was found a few times. The V gene is TRBV2, the J gene TRBJ1-1, with D perhaps TRBD1 (5 bases). The length of the CDR3 is 13 residues. Germline CDR1 is SNHLY and CDR2 is FYNNEI. Trimming took off 3 bases at V and 1 base at J, with 6 bases between the two ends. CDR3 nucleotide sequence: TGTGCCAGCAGTGACGGGGGGAACACTGAAGCTTTCTTT. It encodes CASSDGGNTEAFF.

This chain links TRBV12-5 with TRBJ2-7; 7 bases line up with TRBD1. The trim removed 7 bases at V and 6 bases at J, leaving 9 bases unmatched. The CDR3 extends over 13 amino acids. Per the germline V gene, CDR1 is LGHNT and CDR2 is FRNRAP. CDR3 coding DNA: TGTGCTAGTGATCTGACAGGGTCGGGCGAGCAGTACTTC. Protein sequence: CASDLTGSGEQYF.

This clonotype appeared a few times. The chain has TRBV4-1 and TRBJ2-7, with 11 bases identical to TRBD1. The CDR3 totals 16 residues. CDR1 is MGHRA and CDR2 is YSYEKL in the germline V gene. Unmatched junction bases numbered 8, after V lost 2 bases and J lost 5 bases. The CDR3 coding sequence is TGCGCCAGCAGCCAACCTGGACAGGGGGCTTTCAACGAGCAGTACTTC. Residues: CASSQPGQGAFNEQYF.